This entry lists 21 T cell receptor beta chains sequenced from one sample in a study of T cell responses to AZD1222 COVID-19 vaccine. Sequencing was performed with immunoSEQ multiplex PCR; in TCRdb, only in-frame clones are kept and a portion is missing. The sample records around 110,000 clones, around 90% being singletons. Sequencing was performed on peripheral blood, taken 28 days after the second AZD1222 dose. The receptor source for this set is an adult who received the AZD1222 COVID-19 vaccine.

This clone was recorded only once. This chain joins TRBV5-1 and TRBJ1-5, with D unclear. CDR1 and CDR2 from the germline V gene are SGHRS and YFSETQ. This CDR3 comprises 14 residues. V shed 4 bases and J shed 2 bases, with 10 bases lying between them. The CDR3 loop reads CASSADWGNQPQHF. The DNA of the CDR3 is TGCGCCAGCAGCGCCGACTGGGGCAATCAGCCCCAGCATTTT.

The chain has TRBV6-5 and TRBJ2-7; 10 bases map to TRBD1. CDR3 size: 15 residues. V dropped 2 bases and J dropped 3; count of bases not matched to a gene: 4. The germline gives CDR1 MNHEY, CDR2 SVGAGI. The CDR3 loop reads CASSYGRTGGYEQYF. The CDR3, as DNA: TGTGCCAGCAGTTACGGCCGGACAGGGGGCTACGAGCAGTACTTC.

The rearrangement joins TRBV28 to TRBJ1-3, with unresolved D. Germline loops: CDR1 MDHEN, CDR2 SYDVKM. Trimming took 5 bases from V and 1 from J, leaving 15 bases between them. The CDR3 totals 16 residues. The CDR3 here is CASSTPSSPSGNTIYF. The CDR3 nucleotides are TGTGCCAGCAGTACACCTAGCAGCCCGTCTGGAAACACCATATATTTT. The full variable domain, in which reference TRBV28 and TRBJ1-3 provide the parts outside the CDR3, is DVKVTQSSRYLVKRTGEKVFLECVQDMDHENMFWYRQDPGLGLRLIYFSYDVKMKEKGDIPEGYSVSREKKERFSLILESASTNQTSMYLCASSTPSSPSGNTIYFGEGSWLTVV.

CDR3 DNA: TGCAGCGTTGTAAAGACCCAAGGCTACGAGCAGTACTTC. Protein: CSVVKTQGYEQYF. The chain joins TRBV29-1 to TRBJ2-7; D uncertain. The V gene lost 4 bases and the J gene lost 3 bases, with 13 bases spanning the gap. The CDR3 totals 13 residues. Germline V lookup: CDR1 SQVTM, CDR2 ANQGSEA.

The chain has TRBV6-5 and TRBJ2-7; 10 nucleotides match TRBD1. Per the germline V gene, CDR1 is MNHEY and CDR2 is SVGAGI. CDR3 length equals 15 residues. Trimming at V came to 0 bases and at J to 2 bases, leaving 1 base not matched to a gene. DNA of the CDR3: TGTGCCAGCAGTTACTCGGGACAGGGGACCTACGAGCAGTACTTC. Residues: CASSYSGQGTYEQYF.

The chain recombines TRBV7-3 with TRBJ2-1, with D perhaps assigned TRBD1 or TRBD2 (5 bases each). Deletions cut 5 bases from V and 6 bases from J, with 14 bases between. The germline CDR1 and CDR2 sequences are SGHTA and FQGTGA. The CDR3 length is 14 residues. The CDR3 DNA follows: TGTGCCAGCAGCATGGGGTCTGGGGGCAATGAGCAGTTCTTC. Protein: CASSMGSGGNEQFF.

The V call is TRBV9, the J call TRBJ2-7; D is perhaps TRBD1 or TRBD2 (6 bases each). V lost 4 bases to trimming and J lost 5 bases, with 16 bases between them. Germline values: CDR1 SGDLS, CDR2 YYNGEE. This CDR3 contains 14 residues. The CDR3 DNA follows: TGTGCCAGCAGCCCCGAGGGGGGAGTCGACGAGCAGTACTTC. Translation gives CASSPEGGVDEQYF. The whole variable domain, remainder taken from reference TRBV9 and TRBJ2-7, is DSGVTQTPKHLITATGQRVTLRCSPRSGDLSVYWYQQSLDQGLQFLIQYYNGEERAKGNILERFSAQQFPDLHSELNLSSLELGDSALYFCASSPEGGVDEQYFGPGTRLTVT.

This chain uses TRBV21-1 with TRBJ1-5; the D segment call TRBD1 is taken from the table without a DNA check. TRBV21-1 is a pseudogene. The CDR3 runs 15 residues. The CDR3 DNA sequence: TGTGCCAGCGTCTCGAGGACAGGGCTCCATCAGCCCCAGCATTTT. It encodes CASVSRTGLHQPQHF.

The chain carries TRBV19 and TRBJ2-7; D is perhaps TRBD2 (7 bases). Germline-derived CDR1 and CDR2 are LNHDA and SQIVND (reference sequence). V lost 6 bases to trimming and J lost 5 bases, with 14 bases between them. The CDR3 is made up of 13 amino acids. Here the CDR3 DNA reads TGTGCCAGTAGCCGGGGGGCAGCCGACGAGCAGTACTTC. Its translation is CASSRGAADEQYF.

This chain connects TRBV2 to TRBJ2-1; 9 nucleotides line up with TRBD1. The CDR3 totals 14 residues. Trimming removed 10 bases from V and 5 bases from J; junction bases left unmatched: 9. Germline V gives CDR1 SNHLY, CDR2 FYNNEI. CDR3 DNA: TGTGCCACCCACCCGGGACAGGGTCACAATGAGCAGTTCTTC. Translating gives CATHPGQGHNEQFF.

This sequence joins TRBV7-2 and TRBJ1-2; a weak D match, TRBD1 (6 bases). V dropped 2 bases and J dropped 0 bases, with 10 bases sitting between them. The CDR3 is made up of 15 amino acids. Germline CDR1 reads SGHTA; CDR2 reads FQGNSA. The CDR3 bases are TGTGCCAGCAGCTTACAGGGGACCACTAACTATGGCTACACCTTC. This translates into CASSLQGTTNYGYTF.

V and J are TRBV3-1 (or the pseudogene TRBV3-2) and TRBJ2-7, with a tentative D call TRBD1 (6 bases). The germline CDR1 and CDR2 sequences are LGHDT and YNNKEL (reference sequence). The CDR3 is 14 residues long. The V end lost 0 bases, the J end lost 4 bases, and 10 bases lay between the germline ends. In DNA, the CDR3 is TGTGCCAGCAGCCAAGAGGGGGCCGTGTACGAGCAGTACTTC. Translation gives CASSQEGAVYEQYF.

This chain connects TRBV10-1 to TRBJ2-5; the D call may be TRBD1 or TRBD2 (5 bases each). Germline assignment: CDR1 WNHNN and CDR2 SYGVQD (reference sequence). The CDR3 is made up of 18 amino acids. V lost 4 bases, J lost 7 bases, and 28 bases lay in between. The CDR3 sequence is CASSGLIGSTGTTGTQYF. The CDR3 nucleotides read TGCGCCAGCAGTGGACTTATCGGTTCGACGGGGACCACGGGGACCCAGTACTTC.

The chain has TRBV18 and TRBJ1-2; 9 bases are a match to TRBD1. CDR1 is KGHSH, CDR2 LQKENI, per germline. This CDR3 contains 14 residues. Unmatched junction bases numbered 3, after V lost 3 bases and J lost 4 bases. The CDR3 DNA sequence: TGTGCCAGCTCACCCGGACAGGGGATCTATGGCTACACCTTC. This codes for CASSPGQGIYGYTF.

This clone was seen at least ten times. J is TRBJ2-7 and V is TRBV7-2; a weak D match, TRBD1 (5 bases). V lost 0 bases and J lost 4, with 10 bases in between. Germline lookup yields CDR1 SGHTA and CDR2 FQGNSA. The CDR3 is 14 residues long. The CDR3: CASSLAGPGYEQYF. CDR3 coding DNA: TGTGCCAGCAGCTTAGCGGGGCCAGGGTACGAGCAGTACTTC. The complete variable domain, with remaining parts taken from reference TRBV7-2 and TRBJ2-7, reads GAGVSQSPSNKVTEKGKDVELRCDPISGHTALYWYRQSLGQGLEFLIYFQGNSAPDKSGLPSDRFSAERTGGSVSTLTIQRTQQEDSAVYLCASSLAGPGYEQYFGPGTRLTVT.

This chain links TRBV7-2 with TRBJ1-3; maybe TRBD1 (6 bases). V lost 5 bases and J 4 bases, leaving 12 bases between the germline ends. Germline values: CDR1 SGHTA, CDR2 FQGNSA. The CDR3 covers 14 residues. The chain's CDR3 is CASSPGTTGNTIYF. For the CDR3, the DNA is TGTGCCAGCAGCCCAGGGACAACCGGAAACACCATATATTTT.

This chain joins TRBV29-1 and TRBJ1-3; 7 bases align to TRBD1. With 4 bases clipped from V and 0 bases from J, the junction kept 3 bases outside the gene matches. The CDR3 length is 14 residues. Germline V lookup: CDR1 SQVTM, CDR2 ANQGSEA. The CDR3 region has the DNA TGCAGCGTTGTGGGACAGCACTCTGGAAACACCATATATTTT. Its protein is CSVVGQHSGNTIYF.

The V and J genes are TRBV3-1 (or the pseudogene TRBV3-2) and TRBJ1-2; TRBD1 might be the D (6 bases). The V gene's germline CDR1 is LGHDT and CDR2 YNNKEL (reference sequence). Deletions cut 1 base from V and 4 bases from J, with 16 bases between. This CDR3 region has 16 residues. CDR3 residues: CASSQVRPGVGYGYTF. The CDR3 nucleotides read TGTGCCAGCAGCCAAGTTAGGCCAGGGGTCGGCTATGGCTACACCTTC.

J is TRBJ2-2 and V is TRBV4-1; TRBD2 aligns across 7 bases. The length of the CDR3 is 16 residues. Germline CDR1 is MGHRA and CDR2 is YSYEKL. The J segment lost 3 bases and the V segment lost 4 bases, leaving 8 bases of the junction unmatched. The DNA for the CDR3 is TGCGCCAGCAGCCGTGACGGGGGGAGGGACACCGGGGAGCTGTTTTTT. This codes for CASSRDGGRDTGELFF.

The chain joins TRBV6-1 to TRBJ2-7; 7 bases fit TRBD1. The germline gives CDR1 MNHNS, CDR2 SASEGT. Germline trimming cut 4 bases from V and 2 bases from J; bases unmatched to any gene: 11. CDR3 size: 16 residues. CDR3 residues: CASSGSGQTTPYEQYF. CDR3 nucleotide sequence: TGTGCCAGCAGTGGGTCGGGACAGACAACCCCCTACGAGCAGTACTTC.

The V and J genes are TRBV21-1 and TRBJ2-3. TRBV21-1 is flagged as a pseudogene. This CDR3 region has 15 residues. CDR3 sequence: CASSKGGARGDTQYF. The CDR3 nucleotides are TGTGCCAGCAGCAAAGGGGGGGCGAGGGGAGATACGCAGTATTTT.